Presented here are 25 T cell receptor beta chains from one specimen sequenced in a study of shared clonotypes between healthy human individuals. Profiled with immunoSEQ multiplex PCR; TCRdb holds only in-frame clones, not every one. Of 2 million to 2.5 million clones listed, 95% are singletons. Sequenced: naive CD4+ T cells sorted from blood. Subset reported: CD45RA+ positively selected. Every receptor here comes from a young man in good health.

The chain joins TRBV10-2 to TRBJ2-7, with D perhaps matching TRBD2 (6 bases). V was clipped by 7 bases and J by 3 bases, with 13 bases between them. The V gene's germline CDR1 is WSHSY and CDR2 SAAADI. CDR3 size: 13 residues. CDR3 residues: CASTFRRDYEQYF. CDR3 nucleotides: TGCGCCAGCACCTTCCGGCGGGACTACGAGCAGTACTTC.

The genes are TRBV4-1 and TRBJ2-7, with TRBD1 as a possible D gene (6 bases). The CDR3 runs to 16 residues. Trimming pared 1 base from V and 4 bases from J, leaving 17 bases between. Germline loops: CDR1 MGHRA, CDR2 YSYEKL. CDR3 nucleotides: TGCGCCAGCAGCCAAGGGGGGCCGGGTCCCGGATACGAGCAGTACTTC. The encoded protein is CASSQGGPGPGYEQYF.

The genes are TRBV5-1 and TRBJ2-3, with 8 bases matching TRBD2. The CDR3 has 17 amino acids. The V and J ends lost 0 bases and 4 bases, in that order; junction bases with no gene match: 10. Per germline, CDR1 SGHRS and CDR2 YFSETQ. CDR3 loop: CASSLAGSGSVSDTQYF. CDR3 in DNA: TGCGCCAGCAGCTTGGCCGGCAGCGGGAGTGTATCAGATACGCAGTATTTT.

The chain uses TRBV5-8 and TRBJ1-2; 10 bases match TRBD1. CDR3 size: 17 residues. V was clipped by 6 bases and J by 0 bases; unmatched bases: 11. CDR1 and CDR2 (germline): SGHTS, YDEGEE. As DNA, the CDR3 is TGTGCCAGCAATTGGGCCGGGACAGGGGCCTCTAACTATGGCTACACCTTC. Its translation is CASNWAGTGASNYGYTF. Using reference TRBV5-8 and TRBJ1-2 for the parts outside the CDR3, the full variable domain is EAGVTQSPTHLIKTRGQQATLRCSPISGHTSVYWYQQALGLGLQFLLWYDEGEERNRGNFPPRFSGRQFPNYSSELNVNALELEDSALYLCASNWAGTGASNYGYTFGSGTRLTVV.

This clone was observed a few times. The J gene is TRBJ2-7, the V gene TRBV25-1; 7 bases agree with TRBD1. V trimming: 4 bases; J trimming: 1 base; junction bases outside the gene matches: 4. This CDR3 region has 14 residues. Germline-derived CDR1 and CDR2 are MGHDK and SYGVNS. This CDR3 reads CASSGGQPSYEQYF. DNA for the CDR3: TGTGCCAGCAGTGGGGGACAGCCTTCCTACGAGCAGTACTTC.

In DNA, the CDR3 is TGCGCCAGCTTCTCCTCAAGATCGTGGAAGGAGACAGGGAAACTCAATGAGCAGTTCTTC. It yields the protein CASFSSRSWKETGKLNEQFF. The chain combines TRBV4-3 with TRBJ2-1; 7 bases agree with TRBD1. The CDR3 is 20 residues long. CDR1 and CDR2 (germline): LGHNA, YSLEER. With V trimmed by 8 bases and J by 6 bases, 28 bases remained unmatched.

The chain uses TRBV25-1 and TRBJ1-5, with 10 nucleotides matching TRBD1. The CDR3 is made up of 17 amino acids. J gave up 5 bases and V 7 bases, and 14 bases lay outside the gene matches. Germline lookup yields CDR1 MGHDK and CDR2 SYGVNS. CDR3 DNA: TGTGCCAGCATAATCCGGGACAGGGGAAAGAGGGATCAGCCCCAGCATTTT. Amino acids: CASIIRDRGKRDQPQHF.

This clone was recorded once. The CDR3, as DNA: TGTGCCAGCTCACCACCCTGGACAGCGAACACCGGGGAGCTGTTTTTT. Its translation is CASSPPWTANTGELFF. V and J are TRBV18 and TRBJ2-2; D is perhaps TRBD1 (6 bases). CDR3 length: 16 residues. With 0 bases removed from V and 0 bases from J, the gap between germline ends came to 8 bases. CDR1 and CDR2 from the germline V gene are KGHSH and LQKENI.

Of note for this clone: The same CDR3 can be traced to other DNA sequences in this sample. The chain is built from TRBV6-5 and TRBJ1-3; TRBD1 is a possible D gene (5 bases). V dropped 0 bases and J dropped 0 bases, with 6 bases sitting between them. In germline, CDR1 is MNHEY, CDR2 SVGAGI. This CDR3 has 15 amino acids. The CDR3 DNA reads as TGTGCCAGCAGTTACTCCGGGGGCTCTGGAAACACCATATATTTT. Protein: CASSYSGGSGNTIYF.

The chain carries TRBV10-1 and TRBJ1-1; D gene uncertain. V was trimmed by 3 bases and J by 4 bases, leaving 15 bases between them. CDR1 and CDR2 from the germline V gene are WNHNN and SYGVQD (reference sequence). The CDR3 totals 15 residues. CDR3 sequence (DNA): TGCGCCAGCAGTGAATCAGTGTTTGGCGGCACTGAAGCTTTCTTT. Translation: CASSESVFGGTEAFF.

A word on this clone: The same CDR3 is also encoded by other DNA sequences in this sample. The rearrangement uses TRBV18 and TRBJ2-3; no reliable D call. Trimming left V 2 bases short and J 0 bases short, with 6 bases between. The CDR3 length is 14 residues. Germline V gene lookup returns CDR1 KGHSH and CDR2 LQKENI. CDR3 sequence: CASSPGLSTDTQYF. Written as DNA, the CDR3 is TGTGCCAGCTCACCAGGGTTAAGCACAGATACGCAGTATTTT.

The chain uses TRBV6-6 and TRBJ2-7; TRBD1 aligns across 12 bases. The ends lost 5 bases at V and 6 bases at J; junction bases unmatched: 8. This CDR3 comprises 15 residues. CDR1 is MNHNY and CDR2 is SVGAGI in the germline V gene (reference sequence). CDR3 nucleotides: TGTGCCAGCAGTGATCCGGGACAGGGGGCAATCGAGCAGTACTTC. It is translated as CASSDPGQGAIEQYF.

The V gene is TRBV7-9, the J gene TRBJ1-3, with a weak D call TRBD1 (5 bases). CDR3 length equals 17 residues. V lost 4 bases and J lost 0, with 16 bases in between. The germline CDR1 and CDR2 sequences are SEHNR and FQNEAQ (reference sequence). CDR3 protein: CASSSSFRDTSGNTIYF. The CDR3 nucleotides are TGTGCCAGCAGCTCATCTTTCAGGGATACCTCTGGAAACACCATATATTTT.

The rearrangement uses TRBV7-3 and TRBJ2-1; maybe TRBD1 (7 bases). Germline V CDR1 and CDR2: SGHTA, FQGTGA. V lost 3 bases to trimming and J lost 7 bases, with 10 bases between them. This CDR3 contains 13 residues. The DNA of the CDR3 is TGTGCCAGCAGCTTGACAGGGAGGAATGAGCAGTTCTTC. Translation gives CASSLTGRNEQFF.

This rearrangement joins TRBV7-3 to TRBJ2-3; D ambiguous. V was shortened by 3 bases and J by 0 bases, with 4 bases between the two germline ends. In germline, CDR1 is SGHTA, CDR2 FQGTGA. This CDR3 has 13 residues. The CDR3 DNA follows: TGTGCCAGCAGCTTGTACAGCACAGATACGCAGTATTTT. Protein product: CASSLYSTDTQYF.

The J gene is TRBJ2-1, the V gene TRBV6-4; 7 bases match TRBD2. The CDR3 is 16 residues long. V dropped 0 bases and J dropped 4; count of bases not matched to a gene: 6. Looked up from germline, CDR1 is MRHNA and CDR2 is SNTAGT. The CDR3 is CASSDSGGSPYNEQFF. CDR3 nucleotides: TGTGCCAGCAGTGACTCAGGCGGGAGCCCGTACAATGAGCAGTTCTTC.

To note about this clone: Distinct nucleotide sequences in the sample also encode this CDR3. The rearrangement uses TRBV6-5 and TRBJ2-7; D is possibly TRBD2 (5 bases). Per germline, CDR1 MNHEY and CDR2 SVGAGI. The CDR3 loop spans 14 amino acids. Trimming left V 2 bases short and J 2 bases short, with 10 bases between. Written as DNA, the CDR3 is TGTGCCAGCAGTTACGGCCGGGGAACCTACGAGCAGTACTTC. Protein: CASSYGRGTYEQYF.

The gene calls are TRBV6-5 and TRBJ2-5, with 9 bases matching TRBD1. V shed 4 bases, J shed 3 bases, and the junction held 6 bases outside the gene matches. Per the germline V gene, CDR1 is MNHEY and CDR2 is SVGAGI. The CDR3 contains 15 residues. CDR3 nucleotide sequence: TGTGCCAGCAGTTTAGGGACAGGGAAGAAAGAGACCCAGTACTTC. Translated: CASSLGTGKKETQYF.

For the CDR3, the DNA is TGTGCCAGCAGCCGACATGTCAATCAGCCCCAGCATTTT. Encoded protein: CASSRHVNQPQHF. The V call is TRBV28, the J call TRBJ1-5; no firm D call. This CDR3 region has 13 residues. Germline-derived CDR1 and CDR2 are MDHEN and SYDVKM. The V and J ends lost 6 bases and 3 bases respectively, with 9 bases between them.

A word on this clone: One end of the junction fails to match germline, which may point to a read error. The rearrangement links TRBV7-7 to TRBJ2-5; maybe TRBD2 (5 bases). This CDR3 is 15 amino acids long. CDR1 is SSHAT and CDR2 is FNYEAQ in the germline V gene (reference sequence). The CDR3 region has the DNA TGTGCTAGCAGCTCTTCGGGAACAAACCAAGAGACCCAGTACTTC. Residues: CASSSSGTNQETQYF.

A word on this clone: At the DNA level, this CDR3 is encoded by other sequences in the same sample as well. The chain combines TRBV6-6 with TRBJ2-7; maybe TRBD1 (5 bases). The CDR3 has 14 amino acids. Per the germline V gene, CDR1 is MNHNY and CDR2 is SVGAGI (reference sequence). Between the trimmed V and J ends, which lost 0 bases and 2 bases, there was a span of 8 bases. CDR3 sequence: CASSYSQGAYEQYF. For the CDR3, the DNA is TGTGCCAGCAGTTACTCGCAGGGTGCCTACGAGCAGTACTTC.

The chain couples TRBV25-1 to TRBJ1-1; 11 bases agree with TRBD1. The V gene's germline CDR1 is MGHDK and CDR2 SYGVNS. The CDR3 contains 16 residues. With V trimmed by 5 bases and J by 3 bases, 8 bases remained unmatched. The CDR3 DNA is TGTGCCAGCAGTAACGGACAGGGGGCGCGGGACACTGAAGCTTTCTTT. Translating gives CASSNGQGARDTEAFF.

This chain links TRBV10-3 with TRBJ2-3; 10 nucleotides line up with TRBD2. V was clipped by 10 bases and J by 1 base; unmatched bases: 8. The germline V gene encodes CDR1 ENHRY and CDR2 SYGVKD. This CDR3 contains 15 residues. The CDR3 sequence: CATGAGTSGTDTQYF. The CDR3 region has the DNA TGTGCCACTGGGGCCGGGACTAGCGGCACAGATACGCAGTATTTT.

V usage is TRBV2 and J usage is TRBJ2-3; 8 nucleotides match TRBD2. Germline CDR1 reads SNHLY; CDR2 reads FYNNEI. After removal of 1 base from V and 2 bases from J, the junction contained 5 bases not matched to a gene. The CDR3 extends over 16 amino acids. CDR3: CASSEVPAGVTDTQYF. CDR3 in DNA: TGTGCCAGCAGTGAAGTGCCAGCGGGAGTCACAGATACGCAGTATTTT.

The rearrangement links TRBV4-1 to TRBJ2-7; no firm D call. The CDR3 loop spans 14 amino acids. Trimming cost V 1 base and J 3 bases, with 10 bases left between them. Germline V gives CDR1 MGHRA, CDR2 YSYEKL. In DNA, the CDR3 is TGCGCCAGCAGCCAAGTACACAGAGACTACGAGCAGTACTTC. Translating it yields CASSQVHRDYEQYF.